These 2 T cell receptor beta chains were all obtained from the same sample, sequenced in a study of shared clonotypes between healthy human individuals. TCRdb keeps only in-frame clones here, not all; method: immunoSEQ multiplex PCR. The sample records roughly 1.4 million clones, approximately 98.5% being singletons. Specimen: naive CD4+ T cells sorted from blood. Indicated subset: CD45RA+ positively selected. These receptors were obtained from a man aged 30 to 39 in good health.

The V gene is TRBV5-4, the J gene TRBJ2-5, with a weak D call TRBD1 (6 bases). Trimming pared 2 bases from V and 4 bases from J, leaving 15 bases between. This CDR3 is built from 15 residues. Germline loops: CDR1 SGHNT, CDR2 YYREEE (reference sequence). CDR3 loop: CASSFSQGNGETQYF. CDR3 bases: TGTGCCAGCAGCTTCAGTCAGGGGAATGGAGAGACCCAGTACTTC.

This chain connects TRBV18 to TRBJ1-1; D gene ambiguous. V lost 2 bases and J lost 5, with 15 bases in between. Germline CDR1 KGHSH, CDR2 LQKENI. CDR3 size: 15 residues. The CDR3 region is CASSPLESGWTEAFF. CDR3 DNA sequence: TGTGCCAGCTCACCATTAGAGTCCGGGTGGACTGAAGCTTTCTTT.